This T cell receptor (beta chain) was observed in a study of shared clonotypes between healthy human individuals. Details on this clone: A much bigger clone sits one base away, suggesting this may be a read error. Other nucleotide sequences in the sample specify the same CDR3.

The germline gives CDR1 SQVTM, CDR2 ANQGSEA. This CDR3 comprises 13 residues. Donors included only healthy HIV-negative adults lacking recent acute infections or vaccinations. The study drew all its donors from Caucasian adults living in Nashville, Tennessee. It was across several immunoSEQ plates that each subset's genomic DNA was evenly split. Unsorted PBMC DNA was sequenced on ten immunoSEQ deep assay plates. Assay: immunoSEQ multiplex PCR; the TCRdb copy retains only in-frame clones and omits some. The table includes approximately 470,000 clones, around 73% detected once. The sequenced material came from PBMCs. The TCR was taken from a woman aged 40 to 55 in good health. Some clones in this sample may be carry-over from other donors' samples. The chain joins TRBV29-1 to TRBJ2-5, with 7 bases fitting TRBD1. The J call is doubtful: the DNA matches TRBJ2-7 better. CDR3 sequence: CSVRGFTGDEQYF. CDR3 in DNA: TGCAGCGTTCGAGGATTTACAGGGGACGAGCAGTACTTC.